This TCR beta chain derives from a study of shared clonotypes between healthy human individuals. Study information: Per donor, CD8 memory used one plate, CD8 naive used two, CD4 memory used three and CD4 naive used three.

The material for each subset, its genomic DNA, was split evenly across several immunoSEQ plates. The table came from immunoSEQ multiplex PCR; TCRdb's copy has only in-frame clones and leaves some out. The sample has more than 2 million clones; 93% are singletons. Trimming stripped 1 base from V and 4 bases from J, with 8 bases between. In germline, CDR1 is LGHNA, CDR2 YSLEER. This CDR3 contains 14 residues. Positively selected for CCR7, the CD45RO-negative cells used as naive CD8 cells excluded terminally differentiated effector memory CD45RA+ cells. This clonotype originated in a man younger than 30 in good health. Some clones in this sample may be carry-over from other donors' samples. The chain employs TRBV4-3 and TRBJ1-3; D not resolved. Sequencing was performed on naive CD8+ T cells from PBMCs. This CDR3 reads CASSQGLTGNTIYF. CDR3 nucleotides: TGCGCCAGCAGCCAAGGGCTTACGGGAAACACCATATATTTT.